This T cell receptor (beta chain) was observed in a study of blood T cells in healthy people across ages. General observations from the study: PBMCs that were unsorted prevented a conclusive naive versus antigen-experienced comparison.

Note on this clonotype: Its antigen remains unknown.

It was with a sample-barcoded 5' primer and a J-beta primer mix that a second PCR of about 7 to 12 cycles was run. TCRdb re-analysed the 5' RACE reads in MiXCR, keeping a single row per CDR3 protein. The table shows approximately 780,000 distinct CDR3 sequences, with 25% to 30% occurring only once. The CDR3 spans 15 residues. Germline CDR1 SGHRS, CDR2 YFSETQ. Trimming took 4 bases from V and 7 from J; bases not matched to a gene: 11. These sequences were also reported in another study, on T cells of mothers and their children. Turning to that study: Slightly higher overlap, not significant, was seen in related mother-child pairs than in unrelated pairs.

The sequencing sample was made of blood. The origin of this receptor is a boy younger than 18 in good health. The chain has TRBV5-1 and TRBJ1-2; 9 bases fit TRBD1. The CDR3 DNA reads TGCGCCAGCAGCCCTGACGCCGACAGGGGGTCTGGCTACACCTTC. This translates into CASSPDADRGSGYTF.